This record looks at one T cell receptor beta chain sequence and its context. What it binds is unknown. Germline CDR1 is MNHNS and CDR2 is SASEGT. V lost 4 bases, J lost 3 bases, and 4 bases stayed unmatched. The CDR3 has 14 amino acids. TCRdb's copy holds only in-frame clones and misses some; the assay was immunoSEQ multiplex PCR. The profile covers fewer than 250,000 clones, with around nine tenths appearing a single time and 2.5% to 3% taken by the ten largest. The entry originates in a study of cytomegalovirus exposure and HLA in healthy donors. General observations from the study: Many donors carried some public TCRs, although rarity characterized most TCR sequences.

The origin of this receptor is a man aged 18 to 35 in good health and CMV-seronegative. The chain couples TRBV6-1 to TRBJ1-2; 8 positions agree with TRBD1. The specimen sequenced was PBMCs. The CDR3 DNA follows: TGTGCCAGCAGTGTCAACAGGGGGGACTATGGCTACACCTTC. It specifies CASSVNRGDYGYTF.